The clone carrying this TCR beta chain was counted ten times or more. What it recognizes is unknown. This record comes from a study of breast tumors, draining lymph nodes, adjacent tissues. Study observations and caveats: The lymph node origin of tumor T cells was framed as consistent with a hypothesis, not demonstrated. Tumor repertoires ranked between lymph nodes and nontumor tissue in diversity, with V and J gene preferences. Luminal-like breast cancer showed significantly higher tumor–nontumor repertoire similarity than basal-like.

Axillary draining lymph nodes of breast cancer patients supplied the node samples. This CDR3 contains 13 residues. Germline CDR1 and CDR2: MNHNS and SASEGT. Trimming removed 4 bases at V and 7 bases at J, with 11 bases between. TCRdb redid the calling of the multiplex PCR reads with MiXCR, one entry per CDR3 protein. The repertoire holds tens of thousands of distinct CDR3 sequences, with approximately 30% as singletons. This sequence originates from a female donor with breast cancer. Some clones in this sample may be carry-over from other donors' samples. The chain joins TRBV6-1 to TRBJ1-5, with a weak D call TRBD1 (5 bases). Sequencing was performed on axillary lymph node tissue. DNA for the CDR3: TGTGCCAGCAGTGCAGGGCTCCTACAGCCCCAGCATTTT. It is translated as CASSAGLLQPQHF.